Listed below are T cell receptor beta chains from one sample, sequenced in a study of human T cells and chemical hapten exposure. TCRdb recomputed calls from the RACE reads with MiXCR, one row per CDR3 protein. The sample carries roughly 120,000 distinct CDR3 sequences, approximately 8.3% recorded once. The specimen sequenced was whole blood. These receptors all come from a male donor in good health. Some clones in this sample may be carry-over from other donors' samples. CDR3s leave out the opening cysteine and the closing phenylalanine or tryptophan.

length | J | V | CDR3
10 | TRBJ2-7 | TRBV5-6 | ASSSGRAEQY
10 | TRBJ1-5 | TRBV25-1 | ASAGSNQPQH
13 | TRBJ2-7 | TRBV18 | ASSPGTSGTYEQY
12 | TRBJ2-1 | TRBV5-4 | ASTVGQGGNEQF
12 | TRBJ2-1 | TRBV4-2 | ASSQVSGNNEQF
12 | TRBJ2-5 | TRBV12-3/TRBV12-4 | ASTGTANIETQY
13 | TRBJ2-1 | TRBV2 | ASSAGASSYNEQF
14 | TRBJ2-5 | TRBV6-2/TRBV6-3 | ASTLAGLAGAETQY
11 | TRBJ1-5 | TRBV20-1 | SAYQGGNQPQH
12 | TRBJ2-7 | TRBV7-2 | ASSLAHLLRWQY
15 | TRBJ2-1 | TRBV6-2/TRBV6-3 | ASSYLPAGSSYNEQF
10 | TRBJ2-7 | TRBV13 | ASSLGWGEQY
10 | TRBJ2-1 | TRBV20-1 | SVRSGNNEQF
14 | TRBJ2-1 | TRBV5-1 | ASSVGTSGKYNEQF
10 | TRBJ2-7 | TRBV20-1 | SAWDSGHEQY
10 | TRBJ2-7 | TRBV20-1 | SARTGDYEQY
14 | TRBJ2-7 | TRBV20-1 | SARGAPRTGPSEQY
14 | TRBJ2-5 | TRBV7-2 | ASSLNWRGTQETQY
12 | TRBJ2-7 | TRBV7-6 | ASSHRGSYYEQY
13 | TRBJ2-5 | TRBV5-8 | ASSLGTGVQETQY
11 | TRBJ2-5 | TRBV29-1 | SVKQGLTETQY
16 | TRBJ2-1 | TRBV5-6 | ASSPSGLAVSSYNEQF
11 | TRBJ1-5 | TRBV7-8 | ASSLGELIPQH
10 | TRBJ2-1 | TRBV10-3 | ATGEGGYEQF
13 | TRBJ2-1 | TRBV7-2 | ASSSTGVFYNEQF
16 | TRBJ2-1 | TRBV7-2 | ASSVGLAGRSSYNEQF
11 | TRBJ2-1 | TRBV12-3/TRBV12-4 | ASSSGQPHEQF
15 | TRBJ2-7 | TRBV6-1 | ASSGDRANNLLYEQY
11 | TRBJ2-3 | TRBV20-1 | SAWRLATDTQY
11 | TRBJ1-1 | TRBV29-1 | SVRRVLNTEAF
13 | TRBJ2-1 | TRBV11-2 | ASSPYGGSYNEQF
12 | TRBJ2-7 | TRBV19 | ARSPGTGGYEQY
13 | TRBJ1-5 | TRBV5-1 | ASSLAGGYRQPQH
13 | TRBJ1-1 | TRBV12-3/TRBV12-4 | ASSLLTGGNTEAF
13 | TRBJ2-1 | TRBV12-3/TRBV12-4 | ASSPKPGLAGALF
12 | TRBJ1-2 | TRBV19 | ASSGDRGYYGYT
13 | TRBJ2-5 | TRBV4-2 | ASSRSPSDQETQY
13 | TRBJ2-7 | TRBV3-1 | ASSHVQGDVYEQY
12 | TRBJ2-7 | TRBV12-3/TRBV12-4 | ASSPRTLGGEQY
10 | TRBJ1-2 | TRBV6-5 | ASSKGVEGYT